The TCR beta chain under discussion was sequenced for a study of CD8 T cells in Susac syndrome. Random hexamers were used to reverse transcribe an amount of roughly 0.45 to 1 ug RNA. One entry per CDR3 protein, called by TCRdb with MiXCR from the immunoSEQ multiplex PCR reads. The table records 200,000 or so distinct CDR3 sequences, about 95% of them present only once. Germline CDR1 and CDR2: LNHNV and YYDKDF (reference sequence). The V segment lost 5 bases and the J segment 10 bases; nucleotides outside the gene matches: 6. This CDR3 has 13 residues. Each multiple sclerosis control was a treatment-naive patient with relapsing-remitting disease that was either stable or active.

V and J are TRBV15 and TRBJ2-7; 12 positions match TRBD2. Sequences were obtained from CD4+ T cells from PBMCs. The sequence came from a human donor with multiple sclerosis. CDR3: CATSDLAGGPQYF. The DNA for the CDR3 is TGTGCCACCAGCGATCTAGCGGGAGGGCCACAGTACTTC.